This TCR beta chain was recorded in a study of blood T cell repertoires in COVID-19 (dated by TCRdb to the early 2020s). Context from the whole study: Collaborator samples came from the United States, Italy and Spain and covered acute and convalescent phases of COVID-19. Samples were obtained from the ongoing ImmuneRACE study (first 160 participants) and from about 1,300 subjects provided by 6 global collaborators. HLA class I and class II types, where available, came from metadata supplied by the sample provider rather than from assay-based typing. The repertoires were made available in a free public database intended to serve as a resource for research on the immune response to SARS-CoV-2. The prospective study material was composed of cDNA or gDNA derived from T cells, B-cell-depleted T cells, or PBMCs. Subjects who had been exposed to COVID-19, were actively infected with it, or had recovered from it provided the deeply sampled blood TCRbeta repertoires that made up the dataset. Nearly every sample came with metadata listing a de-identified subject ID, COVID-19 status, age in years and sex. Points the paper makes about the study in general: The amount of clinical and demographic metadata varied by source and participant and was provided uncurated.

Each collaborating institution followed its own protocols to collect whole blood in K2EDTA tubes. For TCRbeta analysis, collaborator samples were shipped as frozen whole blood, as isolated PBMCs, or as DNA extracted from either sample type. Concerning this clone itself: The target of this receptor is not known. Per-base quality was not reported, and no clone a single base away is much larger than it.

The immunoSEQ Assay, a bias-controlled multiplex PCR, was used to amplify TCRbeta CDR3 regions from genomic DNA. As for the original processing: Within the assay, amplification of reference gene primers was used to estimate how many nucleated cells each sample contained. To quantify the absolute abundance of each unique TCRbeta CDR3 rearrangement, sequence reads were collapsed and filtered. For each sample, productive Simpson clonality was calculated as the square root of Simpson's diversity index across productive rearrangements. This is the immuneACCESS table as TCRdb keeps it, with only in-frame sequences that have V and J called. A part of the clones is gone; compared with another copy, unresolved V genes explain less than half, and the rest is unexplained. For V, J and clone size, that table is used; D and trimming come from the DNA. In this sample the table shows approximately 94,000 clones, 84% of which occur a single time. The top ten hold approximately 25% of the sample.

Based on the germline V gene (reference sequence), the CDR1 and CDR2 sequences are MNHNY and SVGAGI. The cysteine opens and the valine closes a CDR3 of 12 amino acids. Of all the DNA, just the CDR3 is kept, 36 bases in frame from base 1. Trimmed from V: 6 bases; trimmed from J: 6 bases; junction bases lacking a gene match: 5. This clonotype was sampled from a man aged 60-69 years with acute or convalescent COVID-19. Here the chain combines TRBV6-6 and TRBJ2-7, and 7 junctional nucleotides match TRBD1. The source material was peripheral blood. The CDR3 region: CASRHRDSEQYV. The sequenced DNA: TGTGCCAGCAGGCACAGGGACAGCGAGCAGTACGTC.